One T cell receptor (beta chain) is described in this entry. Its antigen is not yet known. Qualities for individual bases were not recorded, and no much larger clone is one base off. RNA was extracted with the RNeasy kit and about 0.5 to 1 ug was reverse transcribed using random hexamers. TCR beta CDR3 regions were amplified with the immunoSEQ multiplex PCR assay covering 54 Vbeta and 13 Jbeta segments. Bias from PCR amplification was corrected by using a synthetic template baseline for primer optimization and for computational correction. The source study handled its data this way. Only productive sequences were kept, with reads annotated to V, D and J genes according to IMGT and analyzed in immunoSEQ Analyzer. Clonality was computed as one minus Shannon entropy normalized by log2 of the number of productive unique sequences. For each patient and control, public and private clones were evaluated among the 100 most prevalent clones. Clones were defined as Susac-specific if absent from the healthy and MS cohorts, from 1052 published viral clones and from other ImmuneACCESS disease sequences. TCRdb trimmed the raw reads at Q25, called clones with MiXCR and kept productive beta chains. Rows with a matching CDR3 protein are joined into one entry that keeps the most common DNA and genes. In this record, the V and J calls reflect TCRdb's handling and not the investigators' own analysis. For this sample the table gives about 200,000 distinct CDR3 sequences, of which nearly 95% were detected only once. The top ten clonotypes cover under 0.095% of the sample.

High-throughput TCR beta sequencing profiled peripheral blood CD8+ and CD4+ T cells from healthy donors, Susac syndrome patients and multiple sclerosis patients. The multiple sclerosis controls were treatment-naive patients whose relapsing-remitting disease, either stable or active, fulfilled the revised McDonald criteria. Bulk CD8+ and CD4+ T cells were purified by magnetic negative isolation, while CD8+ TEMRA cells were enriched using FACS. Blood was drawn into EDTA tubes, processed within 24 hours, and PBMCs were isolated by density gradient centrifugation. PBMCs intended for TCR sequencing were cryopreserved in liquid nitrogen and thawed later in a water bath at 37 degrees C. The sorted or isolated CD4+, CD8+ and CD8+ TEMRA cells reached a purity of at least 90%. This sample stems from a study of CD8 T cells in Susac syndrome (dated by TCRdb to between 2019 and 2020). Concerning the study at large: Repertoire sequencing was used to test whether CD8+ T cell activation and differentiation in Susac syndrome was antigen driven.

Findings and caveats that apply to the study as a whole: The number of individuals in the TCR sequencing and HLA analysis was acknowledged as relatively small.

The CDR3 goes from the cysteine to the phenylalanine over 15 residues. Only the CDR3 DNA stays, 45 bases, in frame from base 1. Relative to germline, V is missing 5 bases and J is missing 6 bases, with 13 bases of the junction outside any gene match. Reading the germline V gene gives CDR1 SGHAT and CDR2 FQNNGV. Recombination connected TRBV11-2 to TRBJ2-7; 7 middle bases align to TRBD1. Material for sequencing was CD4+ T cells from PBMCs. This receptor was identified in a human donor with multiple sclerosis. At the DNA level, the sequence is TGTGCCAGCAGCCAAATCGTTAGGGGGCTTGGCGAGCAGTACTTC. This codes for CASSQIVRGLGEQYF. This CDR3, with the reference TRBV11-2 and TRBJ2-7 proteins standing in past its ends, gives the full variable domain EAGVAQSPRYKIIEKRQSVAFWCNPISGHATLYWYQQILGQGPKLLIQFQNNGVVDDSQLPKDRFSAERLKGVDSTLKIQPAKLEDSAVYLCASSQIVRGLGEQYFGPGTRLTVT.